What follows describes a single TCR beta chain. The protocol was immunoSEQ multiplex PCR, while the TCRdb copy is restricted to in-frame clones and leaves out a portion. Among fewer than 90,000 clones, 93% were seen once, and the ten largest hold roughly 0.25%. This record comes from a study of technical replicates of blood from a handful of donors. The V and J ends lost 6 bases and 2 bases, in that order; junction bases with no gene match: 21. The germline V gene has CDR1 MNHEY and CDR2 SMNVEV (reference sequence). The CDR3 runs to 19 residues. The sample consisted of T cells isolated from PBMCs. The chain carries TRBV27 and TRBJ2-5; TRBD1 aligns across 7 bases. This receptor was identified in a human donor in good health. CDR3 sequence reads: CASRRFGYRDRALQETQYF. As DNA, the CDR3 is TGTGCCAGCAGAAGGTTCGGGTATCGGGACAGAGCTTTACAAGAGACCCAGTACTTC.